Detailed here is one T cell receptor beta chain. This clone was counted between two and nine times. Its recognized antigen is unknown. Base qualities are not recorded, but no much larger clone differs from it by a single base. This sample is drawn from a study of cytotoxic CD8 clonotypes in ibrutinib-treated CLL (dated by TCRdb to the early 2020s). For the study in its entirety: The cohort was composed of some ten relapsed/refractory and approximately 14 treatment-naive patients; IGHV unmutated status was identified in approximately 17 patients. Patients were still on ibrutinib when every remission and progressive disease sample was collected. Partial responses were observed in approximately 24 patients and complete responses in 2; after a median follow-up of 68 months, remission was maintained in 14 patients and progression was observed in roughly twelve. Cryopreserved peripheral blood mononuclear cells were collected at three points: before therapy, at response, and at either sustained remission or disease progression. On average, each sample had hundreds of thousands of productive templates and 94,082 productive rearrangements. The response samples were drawn at a median of approximately twelve months into treatment, with a range of about 6 to 36 months. Longitudinal samples were obtainable from about 30% of the roughly 90 participants in the trial.

The goal of deep resolution MiSeq sequencing was a depth between 1 in 1 million and 1 in 200,000 T cells, and coverage averaged 10x per clonotype. The immunoSEQ hsTCRB Kit was used to generate the TCR beta libraries. On the authors' methods: ImmunoSEQ Data Assistant and ImmunoSEQ Analyzer were used for data analysis, and V, D and J genes were assigned according to IMGT definitions. Clonality, with values ranging from 0 to 1, was calculated as one minus the normalized Shannon entropy of productive rearrangement frequencies. Only overrepresented clonotypes making up at least 0.05% of each patient's repertoire were included in the public clonotype analysis. Thirteen age-matched healthy donor repertoires from immuneACCESS served as clonality controls. Held by TCRdb, this immuneACCESS table contains in-frame sequences only and omits some clones. Under half of the omission traces to an unresolved V gene where checked; the cause of the rest is unknown. V, J and clone size reflect that table, while D and trimming were determined from the DNA. This sample comprises around 97,000 clones, 60% to 80% of them detected only once. Around 32% of the sample is taken by the ten largest.

The research as a whole found: Public clonotypes were rare and either contracted or stayed stable during treatment, and the rise in clonality at ibrutinib response reflected the expansion of private clonotypes. At baseline, clonality was higher than in age-matched healthy donors and showed a strong correlation with circulating CD8+ T-cell counts. Clonality increased at ibrutinib response, stayed stable in sustained remission, and fell back toward baseline at progression. Sampling times were not matched between sustained-remission and progressing patients, and lymph node repertoires were not studied.

The time point label here, explained by the study, means: 12 months on ibrutinib. For TCR beta library preparation, 1.5 to 2 micrograms of genomic DNA were extracted from the cryopreserved PBMCs. Longitudinal blood samples from CLL patients receiving ibrutinib monotherapy were subjected to high-throughput TCR beta sequencing. The patients were enrolled in a single-center, open-label phase 2 trial of ibrutinib monotherapy. Taken from the germline V gene, the CDR1 and CDR2 loops are SNHLY and FYNNEI. Including the terminal cysteine and phenylalanine, the CDR3 comprises 14 residues. CDR3 DNA is the only sequence kept; it has 42 bases, read in frame from the first base. V is cut by 1 base and J by 1 base, and the space between the germline ends is 7 bases.

Recombination joined TRBV2 with TRBJ1-1; no confident D gene assignment can be made. The input for sequencing was PBMCs, taken after 12 months of ibrutinib treatment. This clonotype was obtained from a human donor with chronic lymphocytic leukemia. CDR3 sequence: CASSEDRGNTEAFF. At the DNA level, the sequence is TGTGCCAGCAGTGAAGACAGAGGGAACACTGAAGCTTTCTTT.